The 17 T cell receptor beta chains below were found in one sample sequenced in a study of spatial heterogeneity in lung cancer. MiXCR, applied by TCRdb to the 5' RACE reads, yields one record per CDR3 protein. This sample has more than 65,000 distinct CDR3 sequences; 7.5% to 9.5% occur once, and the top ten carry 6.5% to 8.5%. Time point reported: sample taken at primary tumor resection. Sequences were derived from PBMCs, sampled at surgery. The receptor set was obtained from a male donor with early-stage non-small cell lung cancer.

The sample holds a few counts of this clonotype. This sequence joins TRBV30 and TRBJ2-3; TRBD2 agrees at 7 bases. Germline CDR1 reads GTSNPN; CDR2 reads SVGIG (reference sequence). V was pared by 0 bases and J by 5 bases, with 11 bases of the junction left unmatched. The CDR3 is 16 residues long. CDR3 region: CAWSVLGLADGDTQYF. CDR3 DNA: TGTGCCTGGAGTGTACTCGGGCTAGCGGATGGAGATACGCAGTATTTT.

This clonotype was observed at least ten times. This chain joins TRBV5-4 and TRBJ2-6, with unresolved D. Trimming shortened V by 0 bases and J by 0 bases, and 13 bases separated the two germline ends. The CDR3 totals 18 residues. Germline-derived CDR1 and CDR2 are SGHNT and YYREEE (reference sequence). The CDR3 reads CASSLGVSHFSGANVLTF. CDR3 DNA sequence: TGTGCCAGCAGCTTGGGGGTCAGCCACTTCTCTGGGGCCAACGTCCTGACTTTC.

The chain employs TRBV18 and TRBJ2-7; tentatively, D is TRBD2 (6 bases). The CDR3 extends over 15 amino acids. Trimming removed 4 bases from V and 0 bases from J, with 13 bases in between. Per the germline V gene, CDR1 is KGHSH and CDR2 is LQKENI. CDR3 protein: CASSRDFQSSYEQYF. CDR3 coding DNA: TGTGCCAGCTCACGGGACTTTCAGAGCTCCTACGAGCAGTACTTC.

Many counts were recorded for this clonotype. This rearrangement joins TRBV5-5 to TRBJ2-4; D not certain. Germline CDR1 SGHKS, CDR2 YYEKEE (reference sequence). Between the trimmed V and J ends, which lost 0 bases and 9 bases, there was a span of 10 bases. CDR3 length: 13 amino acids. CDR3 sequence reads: CASSLVDGGIQYF. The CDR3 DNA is TGTGCCAGCAGCTTGGTGGACGGCGGCATTCAGTACTTC.

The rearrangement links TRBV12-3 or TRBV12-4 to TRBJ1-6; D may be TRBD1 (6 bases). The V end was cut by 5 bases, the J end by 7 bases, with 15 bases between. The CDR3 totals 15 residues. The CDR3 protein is CASSVQGRGNSPLHF. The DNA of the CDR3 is TGTGCCAGCAGTGTACAGGGTAGAGGGAATTCACCCCTCCACTTT.

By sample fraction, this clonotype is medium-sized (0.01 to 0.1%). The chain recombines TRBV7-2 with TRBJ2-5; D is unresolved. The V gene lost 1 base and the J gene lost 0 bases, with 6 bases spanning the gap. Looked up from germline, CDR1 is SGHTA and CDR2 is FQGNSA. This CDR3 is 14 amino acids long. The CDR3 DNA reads TGTGCCAGCAGCTTAGACCCGTACCAAGAGACCCAGTACTTC. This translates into CASSLDPYQETQYF.

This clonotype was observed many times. In DNA, the CDR3 is TGTGCCAGCAGTTTCGGACCCGAGGCTGAAGCTTTCTTT. Its protein product is CASSFGPEAEAFF. This sequence joins TRBV6-6 and TRBJ1-1, with D hard to call. Germline V gene sequence: CDR1 MNHNY, CDR2 SVGAGI (reference sequence). The germline V and J ends were trimmed by 4 bases and 6 bases, with 12 bases remaining between them. This CDR3 comprises 13 residues.

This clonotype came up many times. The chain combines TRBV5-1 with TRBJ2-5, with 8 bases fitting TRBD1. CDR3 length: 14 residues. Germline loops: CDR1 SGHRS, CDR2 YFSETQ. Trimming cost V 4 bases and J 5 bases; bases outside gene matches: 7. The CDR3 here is CASSHGQGGETQYF. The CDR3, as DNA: TGCGCCAGCAGCCACGGACAGGGTGGGGAGACCCAGTACTTC.

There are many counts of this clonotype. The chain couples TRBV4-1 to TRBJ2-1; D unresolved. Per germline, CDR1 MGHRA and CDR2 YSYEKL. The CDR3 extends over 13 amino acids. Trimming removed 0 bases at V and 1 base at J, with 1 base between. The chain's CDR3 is CASSQESYNEQFF. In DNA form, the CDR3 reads TGCGCCAGCAGCCAAGAATCCTACAATGAGCAGTTCTTC.

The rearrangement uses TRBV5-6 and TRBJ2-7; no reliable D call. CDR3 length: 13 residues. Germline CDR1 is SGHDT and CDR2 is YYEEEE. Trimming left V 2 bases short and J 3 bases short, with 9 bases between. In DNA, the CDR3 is TGTGCCAGCAGCTTCCCGGAGCTCTACGAGCAGTACTTC. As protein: CASSFPELYEQYF.

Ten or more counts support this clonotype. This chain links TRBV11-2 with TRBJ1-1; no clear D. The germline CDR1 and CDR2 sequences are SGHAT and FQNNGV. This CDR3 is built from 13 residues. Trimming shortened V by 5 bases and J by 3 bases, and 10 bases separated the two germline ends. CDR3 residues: CASSHFEDTEAFF. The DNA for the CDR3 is TGTGCCAGCAGCCACTTTGAGGACACTGAAGCTTTCTTT.

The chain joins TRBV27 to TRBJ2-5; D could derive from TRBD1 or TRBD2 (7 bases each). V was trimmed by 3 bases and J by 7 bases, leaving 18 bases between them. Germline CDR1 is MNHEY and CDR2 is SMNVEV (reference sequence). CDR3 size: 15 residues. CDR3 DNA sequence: TGTGCCAGCAGTTTTAGGACTAGGGGGCGGCGGACCCAGTACTTC. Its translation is CASSFRTRGRRTQYF.

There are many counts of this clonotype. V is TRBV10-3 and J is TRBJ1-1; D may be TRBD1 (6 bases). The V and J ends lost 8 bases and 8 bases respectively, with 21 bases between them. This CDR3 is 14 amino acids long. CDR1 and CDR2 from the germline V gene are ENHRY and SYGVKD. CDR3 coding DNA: TGTGCCATCCGGGGGGCTTCTAAATTGGACGAAGCTTTCTTT. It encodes CAIRGASKLDEAFF.

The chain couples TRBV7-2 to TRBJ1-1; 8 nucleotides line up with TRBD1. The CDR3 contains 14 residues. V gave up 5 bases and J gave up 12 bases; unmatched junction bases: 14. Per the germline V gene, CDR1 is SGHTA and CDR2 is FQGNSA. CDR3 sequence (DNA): TGTGCCAGCAGCCCATCTTGGCCGGGACAGGTCCCTTTCTTT. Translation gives CASSPSWPGQVPFF.

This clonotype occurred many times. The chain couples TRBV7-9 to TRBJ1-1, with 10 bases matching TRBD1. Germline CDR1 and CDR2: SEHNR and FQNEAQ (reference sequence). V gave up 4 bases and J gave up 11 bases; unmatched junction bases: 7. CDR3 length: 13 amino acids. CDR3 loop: CASSSADRGKAFF. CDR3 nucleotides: TGTGCCAGCAGCTCAGCGGACAGGGGGAAGGCTTTCTTT.

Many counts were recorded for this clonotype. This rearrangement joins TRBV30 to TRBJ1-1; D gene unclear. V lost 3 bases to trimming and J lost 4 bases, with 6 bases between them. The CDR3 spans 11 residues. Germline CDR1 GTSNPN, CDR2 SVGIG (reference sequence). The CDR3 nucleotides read TGTGCCTGGAGCCTTGGCACTGAAGCTTTCTTT. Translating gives CAWSLGTEAFF.

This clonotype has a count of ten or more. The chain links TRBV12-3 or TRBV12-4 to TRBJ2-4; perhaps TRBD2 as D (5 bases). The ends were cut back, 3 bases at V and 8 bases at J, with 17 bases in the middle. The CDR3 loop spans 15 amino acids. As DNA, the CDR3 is TGTGCCAGCAGTTTTGAGTGGAGCGGTGGGGACATTCAGTACTTC. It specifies CASSFEWSGGDIQYF.